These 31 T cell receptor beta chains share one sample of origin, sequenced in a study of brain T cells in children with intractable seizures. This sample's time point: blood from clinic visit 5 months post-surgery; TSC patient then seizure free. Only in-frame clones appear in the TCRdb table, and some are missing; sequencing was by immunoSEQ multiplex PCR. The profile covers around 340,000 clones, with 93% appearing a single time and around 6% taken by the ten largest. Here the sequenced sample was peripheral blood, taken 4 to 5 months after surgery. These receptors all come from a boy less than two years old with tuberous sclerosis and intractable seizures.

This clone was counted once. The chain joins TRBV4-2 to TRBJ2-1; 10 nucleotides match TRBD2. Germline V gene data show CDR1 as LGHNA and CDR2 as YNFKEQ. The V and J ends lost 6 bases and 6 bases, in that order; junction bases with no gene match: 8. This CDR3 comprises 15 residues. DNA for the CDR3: TGTGCCAGCAGACTCACTAGCGGGGAAGCCAATGAGCAGTTCTTC. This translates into CASRLTSGEANEQFF.

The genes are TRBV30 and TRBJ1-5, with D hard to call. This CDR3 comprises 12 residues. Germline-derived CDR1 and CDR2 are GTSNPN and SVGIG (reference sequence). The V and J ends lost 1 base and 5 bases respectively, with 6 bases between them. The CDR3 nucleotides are TGTGCCTGGAGTGGGTCGGATCAGCCCCAGCATTTT. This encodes CAWSGSDQPQHF.

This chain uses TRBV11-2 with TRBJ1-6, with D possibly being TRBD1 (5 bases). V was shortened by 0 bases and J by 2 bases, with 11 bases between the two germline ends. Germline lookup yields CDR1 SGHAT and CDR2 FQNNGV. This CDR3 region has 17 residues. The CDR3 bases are TGTGCCAGCAGCTTAGATGCAGTGGGGGCCTATAATTCACCCCTCCACTTT. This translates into CASSLDAVGAYNSPLHF.

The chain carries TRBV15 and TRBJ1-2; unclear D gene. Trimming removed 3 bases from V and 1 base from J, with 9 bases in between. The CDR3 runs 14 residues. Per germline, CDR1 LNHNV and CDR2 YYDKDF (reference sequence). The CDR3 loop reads CATSREGINYGYTF. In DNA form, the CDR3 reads TGTGCCACCAGCAGGGAAGGGATTAACTATGGCTACACCTTC.

CDR3 loop: CASSTRGSTDTQYF. Here the CDR3 DNA reads TGTGCCAGCAGCACGCGGGGGAGCACAGATACGCAGTATTTT. V gene TRBV11-1 combines with J gene TRBJ2-3; the match to TRBD2 covers 7 bases. Germline CDR1 reads SGHAT; CDR2 reads FQDESV (reference sequence). The junction had 2 bases not matched to a gene; V was cut back by 5 bases and J by 0 bases. The CDR3 loop spans 14 amino acids.

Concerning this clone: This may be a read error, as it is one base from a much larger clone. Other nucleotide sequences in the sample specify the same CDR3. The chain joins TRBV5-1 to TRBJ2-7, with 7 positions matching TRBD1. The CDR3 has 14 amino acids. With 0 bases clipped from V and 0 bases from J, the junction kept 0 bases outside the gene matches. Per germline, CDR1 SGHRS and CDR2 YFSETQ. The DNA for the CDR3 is TGCGCCAGCAGCTTGGGACAGGGCTCCTACGAGCAGTACTTC. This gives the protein CASSLGQGSYEQYF.

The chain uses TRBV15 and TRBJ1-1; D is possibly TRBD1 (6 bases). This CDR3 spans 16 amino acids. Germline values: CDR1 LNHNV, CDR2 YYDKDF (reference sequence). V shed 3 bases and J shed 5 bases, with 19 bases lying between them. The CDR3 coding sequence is TGTGCCACCAGCAGCCCCATTCAGGGGAGGGGGACTGAAGCTTTCTTT. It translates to CATSSPIQGRGTEAFF.

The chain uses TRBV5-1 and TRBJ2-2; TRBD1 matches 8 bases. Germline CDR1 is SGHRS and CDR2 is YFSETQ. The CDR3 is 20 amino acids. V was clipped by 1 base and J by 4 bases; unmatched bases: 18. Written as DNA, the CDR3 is TGCGCCAGCAGCTTGTATCCCCGACAGGGGATAACGACGGGCACCGGGGAGCTGTTTTTT. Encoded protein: CASSLYPRQGITTGTGELFF.

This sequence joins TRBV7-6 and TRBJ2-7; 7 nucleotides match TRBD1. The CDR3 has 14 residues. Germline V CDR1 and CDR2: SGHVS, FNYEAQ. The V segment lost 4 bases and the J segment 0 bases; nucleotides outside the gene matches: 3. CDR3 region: CASSSGTVSYEQYF. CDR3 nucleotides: TGTGCCAGCAGCTCAGGGACAGTCTCCTACGAGCAGTACTTC. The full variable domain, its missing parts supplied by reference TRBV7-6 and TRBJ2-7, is GAGVSQSPRYKVTKRGQDVALRCDPISGHVSLYWYRQALGQGPEFLTYFNYEAQQDKSGLPNDRFSAERPEGSISTLTIQRTEQRDSAMYRCASSSGTVSYEQYFGPGTRLTVT.

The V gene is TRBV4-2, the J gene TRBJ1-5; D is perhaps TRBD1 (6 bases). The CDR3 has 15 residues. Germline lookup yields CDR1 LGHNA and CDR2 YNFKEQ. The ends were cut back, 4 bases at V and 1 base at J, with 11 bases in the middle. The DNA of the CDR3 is TGTGCCAGCAGCCTAGATGACAGGAGCAATCAGCCCCAGCATTTT. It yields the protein CASSLDDRSNQPQHF.

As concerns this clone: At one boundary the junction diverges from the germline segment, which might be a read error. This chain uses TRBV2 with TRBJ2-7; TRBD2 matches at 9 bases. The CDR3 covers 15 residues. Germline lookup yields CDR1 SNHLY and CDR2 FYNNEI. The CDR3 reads CASSDEAGGPFFLDF. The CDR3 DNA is TGTGCCAGCAGTGATGAGGCGGGAGGGCCGTTCTTTTTAGACTTC.

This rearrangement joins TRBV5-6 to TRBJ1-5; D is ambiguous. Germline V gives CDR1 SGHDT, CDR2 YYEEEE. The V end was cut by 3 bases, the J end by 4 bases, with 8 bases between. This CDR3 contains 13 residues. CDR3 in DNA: TGTGCCAGCAGCTCAGGAGGGAATCAGCCCCAGCATTTT. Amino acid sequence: CASSSGGNQPQHF.

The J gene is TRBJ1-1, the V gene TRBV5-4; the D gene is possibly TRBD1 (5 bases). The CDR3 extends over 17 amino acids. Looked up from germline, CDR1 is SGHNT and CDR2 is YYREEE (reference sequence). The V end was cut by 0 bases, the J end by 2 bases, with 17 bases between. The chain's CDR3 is CASSLAGWGDPNTEAFF. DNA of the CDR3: TGTGCCAGCAGCTTGGCGGGGTGGGGGGACCCCAACACTGAAGCTTTCTTT.

CDR3 nucleotide sequence: TGTGCCAGCAGCCCGGGACTCGGGACAGATACGCAGTATTTT. This codes for CASSPGLGTDTQYF. The V call is TRBV6-5, the J call TRBJ2-3; D is perhaps TRBD2 (6 bases). Germline V gives CDR1 MNHEY, CDR2 SVGAGI. This CDR3 is 14 amino acids long. V dropped 6 bases and J dropped 3 bases, with 13 bases sitting between them.

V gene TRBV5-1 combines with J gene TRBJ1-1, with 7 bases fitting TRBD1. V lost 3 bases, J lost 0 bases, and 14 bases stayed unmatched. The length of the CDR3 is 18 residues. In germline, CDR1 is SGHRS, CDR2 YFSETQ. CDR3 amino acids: CASSSEPNRGFMNTEAFF. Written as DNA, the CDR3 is TGCGCCAGCAGCTCAGAGCCGAACAGGGGCTTCATGAACACTGAAGCTTTCTTT. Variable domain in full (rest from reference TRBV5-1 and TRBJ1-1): KAGVTQTPRYLIKTRGQQVTLSCSPISGHRSVSWYQQTPGQGLQFLFEYFSETQRNKGNFPGRFSGRQFSNSRSEMNVSTLELGDSALYLCASSSEPNRGFMNTEAFFGQGTRLTVV.

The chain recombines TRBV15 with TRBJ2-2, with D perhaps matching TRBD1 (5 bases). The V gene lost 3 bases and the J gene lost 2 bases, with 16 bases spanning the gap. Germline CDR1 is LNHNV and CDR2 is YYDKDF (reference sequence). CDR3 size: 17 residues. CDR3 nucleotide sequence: TGTGCCACCAGCAGGAAACAGGTTCCGACCAACACCGGGGAGCTGTTTTTT. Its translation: CATSRKQVPTNTGELFF.

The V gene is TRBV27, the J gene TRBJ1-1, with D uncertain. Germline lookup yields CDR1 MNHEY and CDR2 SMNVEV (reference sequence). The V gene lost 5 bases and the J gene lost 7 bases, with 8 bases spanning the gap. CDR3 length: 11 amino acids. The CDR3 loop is CASSDGLEAFF. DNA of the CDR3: TGTGCCAGCAGTGACGGCCTTGAAGCTTTCTTT.

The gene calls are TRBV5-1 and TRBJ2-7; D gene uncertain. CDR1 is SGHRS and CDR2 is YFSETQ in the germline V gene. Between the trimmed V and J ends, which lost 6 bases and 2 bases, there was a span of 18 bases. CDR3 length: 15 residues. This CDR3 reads CASNPAVGGPYEQYF. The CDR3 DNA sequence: TGCGCCAGCAACCCGGCTGTGGGTGGGCCCTACGAGCAGTACTTC. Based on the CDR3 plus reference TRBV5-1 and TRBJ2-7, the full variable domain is KAGVTQTPRYLIKTRGQQVTLSCSPISGHRSVSWYQQTPGQGLQFLFEYFSETQRNKGNFPGRFSGRQFSNSRSEMNVSTLELGDSALYLCASNPAVGGPYEQYFGPGTRLTVT.

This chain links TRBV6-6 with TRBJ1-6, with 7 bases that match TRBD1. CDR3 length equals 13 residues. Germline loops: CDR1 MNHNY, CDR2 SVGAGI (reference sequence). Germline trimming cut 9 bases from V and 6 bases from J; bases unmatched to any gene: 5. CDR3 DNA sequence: TGTGCCAGTCAGACAGGGTCTAATTCACCCCTCCACTTT. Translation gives CASQTGSNSPLHF.

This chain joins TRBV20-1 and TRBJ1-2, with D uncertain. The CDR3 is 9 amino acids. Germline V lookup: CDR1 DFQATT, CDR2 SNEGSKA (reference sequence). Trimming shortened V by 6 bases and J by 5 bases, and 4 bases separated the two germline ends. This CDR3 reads CSANYGYTF. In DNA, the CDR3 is TGCAGTGCCAATTATGGCTACACCTTC.

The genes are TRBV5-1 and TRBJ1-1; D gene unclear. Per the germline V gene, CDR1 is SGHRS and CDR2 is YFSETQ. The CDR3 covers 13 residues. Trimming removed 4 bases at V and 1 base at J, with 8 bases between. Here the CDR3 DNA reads TGCGCCAGCAGCCTCACATGGAACACTGAAGCTTTCTTT. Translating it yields CASSLTWNTEAFF.

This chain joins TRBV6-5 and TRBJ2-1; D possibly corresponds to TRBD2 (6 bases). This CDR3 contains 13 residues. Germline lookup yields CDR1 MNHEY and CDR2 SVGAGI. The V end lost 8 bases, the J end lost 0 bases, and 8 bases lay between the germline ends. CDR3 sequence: CASRRGSYNEQFF. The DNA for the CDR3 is TGTGCCAGCCGGAGGGGCTCCTACAATGAGCAGTTCTTC.

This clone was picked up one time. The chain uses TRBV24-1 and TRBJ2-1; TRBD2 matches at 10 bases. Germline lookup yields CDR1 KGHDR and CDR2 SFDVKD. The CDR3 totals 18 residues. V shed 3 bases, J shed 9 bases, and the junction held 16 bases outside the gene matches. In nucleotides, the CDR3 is TGTGCCACCAGTGATCCAAGAGGGTCTAGCGGGGGAGGGATTGAGCAGTTCTTC. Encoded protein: CATSDPRGSSGGGIEQFF.

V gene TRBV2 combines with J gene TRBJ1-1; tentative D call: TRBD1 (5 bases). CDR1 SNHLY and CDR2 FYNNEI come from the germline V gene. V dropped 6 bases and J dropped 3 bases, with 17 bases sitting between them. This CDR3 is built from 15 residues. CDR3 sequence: CASRASGGYDTEAFF. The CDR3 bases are TGTGCCAGCAGGGCCTCGGGGGGATACGACACTGAAGCTTTCTTT.

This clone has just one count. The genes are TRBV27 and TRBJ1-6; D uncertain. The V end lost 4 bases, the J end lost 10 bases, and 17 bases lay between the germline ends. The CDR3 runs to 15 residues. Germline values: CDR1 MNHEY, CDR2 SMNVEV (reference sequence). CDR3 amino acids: CASSSHGPMGSPLHF. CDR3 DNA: TGTGCCAGCAGTTCGCACGGCCCGATGGGGTCACCCCTCCACTTT.

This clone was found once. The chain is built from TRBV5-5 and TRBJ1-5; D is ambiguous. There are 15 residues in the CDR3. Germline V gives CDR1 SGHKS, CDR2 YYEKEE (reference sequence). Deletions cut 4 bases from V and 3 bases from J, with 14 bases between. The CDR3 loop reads CASSLGWGPNQPQHF. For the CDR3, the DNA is TGTGCCAGCAGCCTGGGTTGGGGTCCCAATCAGCCCCAGCATTTT.

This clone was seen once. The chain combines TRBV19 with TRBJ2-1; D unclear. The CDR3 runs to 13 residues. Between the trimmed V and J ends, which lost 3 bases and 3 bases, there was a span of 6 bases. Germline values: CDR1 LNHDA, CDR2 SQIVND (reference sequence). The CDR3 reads CASSMSYYNEQFF. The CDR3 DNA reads TGTGCCAGTAGTATGAGTTACTACAATGAGCAGTTCTTC.

The chain's CDR3 is CASSTGQGGGELFF. CDR3 nucleotide sequence: TGTGCCAGCAGCACGGGACAGGGAGGCGGGGAGCTGTTTTTT. The chain links TRBV5-4 to TRBJ2-2, with 9 bases lining up with TRBD1. V was pared by 4 bases and J by 7 bases, with 5 bases of the junction left unmatched. CDR1 and CDR2 from the germline V gene are SGHNT and YYREEE (reference sequence). The CDR3 covers 14 residues. Together with reference TRBV5-4 and TRBJ2-2, the CDR3 gives the full variable domain: ETGVTQSPTHLIKTRGQQVTLRCSSQSGHNTVSWYQQALGQGPQFIFQYYREEENGRGNFPPRFSGLQFPNYSSELNVNALELDDSALYLCASSTGQGGGELFFGEGSRLTVL.

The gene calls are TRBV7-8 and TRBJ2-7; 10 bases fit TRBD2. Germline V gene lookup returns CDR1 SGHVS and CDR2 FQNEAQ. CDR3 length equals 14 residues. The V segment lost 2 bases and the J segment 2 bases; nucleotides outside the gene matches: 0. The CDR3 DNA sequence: TGTGCCAGCAGCTTACTAGCGGGGGCCTACGAGCAGTACTTC. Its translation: CASSLLAGAYEQYF.

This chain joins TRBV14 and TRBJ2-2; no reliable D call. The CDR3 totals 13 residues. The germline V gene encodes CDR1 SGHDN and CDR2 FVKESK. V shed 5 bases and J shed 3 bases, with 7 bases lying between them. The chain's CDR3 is CASSITYTGELFF. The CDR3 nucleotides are TGTGCCAGCAGCATCACTTACACCGGGGAGCTGTTTTTT.

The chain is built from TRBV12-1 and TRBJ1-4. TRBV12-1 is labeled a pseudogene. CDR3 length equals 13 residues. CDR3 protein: CASRDETNEKLFF. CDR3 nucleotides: TGTGCCAGCAGGGATGAAACTAATGAAAAACTGTTTTTT.